These 14 T cell receptor beta chains came from one sample sequenced in a study of radiotherapy plus CTLA-4 blockade in lung cancer. Produced via immunoSEQ multiplex PCR; TCRdb's table is partial and in-frame only. The sample comprises 30,000 to 35,000 clones, almost 80% of which are singletons, and 7.5% rests with the top ten. The specimen comprised peripheral blood, sampled from a patient treated with radiotherapy plus ipilimumab. These receptors originate from a human donor with non-small cell lung cancer who had stable disease on radiotherapy plus ipilimumab.

The chain links TRBV9 to TRBJ1-3; 10 bases are a match to TRBD1. CDR3 size: 22 residues. The junction had 22 bases not matched to a gene; V was cut back by 3 bases and J by 1 base. Germline V gives CDR1 SGDLS, CDR2 YYNGEE. The CDR3 coding sequence is TGTGCCAGCAGCGGAAAAGGACAGGGGGAGGACAGAACGCAGGTATCTGGAAACACCATATATTTT. This gives the protein CASSGKGQGEDRTQVSGNTIYF.

This clone came up a few times. The chain employs TRBV10-2 and TRBJ1-4, with TRBD1 identical over 8 bases. The CDR3 sequence is 14 residues long. Germline V gene sequence: CDR1 WSHSY, CDR2 SAAADI. V lost 6 bases, J lost 7 bases, and 7 bases stayed unmatched. CDR3 sequence (DNA): TGCGCCAGCAGCACAGGGGGATCTGTTGAAAAACTGTTTTTT. Protein sequence: CASSTGGSVEKLFF.

Turning to this clone: In the same sample, other DNA sequences code for this CDR3. The rearrangement uses TRBV6-6 and TRBJ2-7, with D uncertain. V lost 0 bases and J 1 base, leaving 4 bases between the germline ends. The CDR3 loop spans 13 amino acids. From germline, CDR1 is MNHNY and CDR2 SVGAGI (reference sequence). CDR3 coding DNA: TGTGCCAGCAGTTACTCAACATCCTACGAGCAGTACTTC. It yields the protein CASSYSTSYEQYF.

The chain combines TRBV5-4 with TRBJ2-1, with D maybe TRBD1 (5 bases). CDR3 size: 15 residues. Deletions cut 1 base from V and 4 bases from J, with 12 bases between. Germline V CDR1 and CDR2: SGHNT, YYREEE (reference sequence). CDR3 sequence: CASSLRLQVYNEQFF. The CDR3 DNA follows: TGTGCCAGCAGCTTGAGGCTACAGGTTTACAATGAGCAGTTCTTC.

This chain links TRBV6-5 with TRBJ2-7, with D maybe TRBD1 (5 bases). CDR1 is MNHEY, CDR2 SVGAGI, per germline. With 4 bases removed from V and 3 bases from J, the gap between germline ends came to 7 bases. The CDR3 contains 12 residues. The DNA of the CDR3 is TGTGCCAGCAGTTCAGGGATCTACGAGCAGTACTTC. Protein product: CASSSGIYEQYF.

This clone was counted a few times. The chain joins TRBV29-1 to TRBJ2-5, with D perhaps assigned TRBD1 or TRBD2 (5 bases each). The CDR3 extends over 13 amino acids. Trimming took off 6 bases at V and 2 bases at J, with 13 bases between the two ends. The V gene's germline CDR1 is SQVTM and CDR2 ANQGSEA. CDR3 amino acids: CSVEVGAQETQYF. The CDR3 nucleotides are TGCAGCGTGGAGGTTGGGGCTCAAGAGACCCAGTACTTC.

The chain couples TRBV5-1 to TRBJ1-1; D perhaps matches TRBD1 (6 bases). Trimming left V 4 bases short and J 0 bases short, with 22 bases between. This CDR3 comprises 18 residues. CDR1 is SGHRS and CDR2 is YFSETQ in the germline V gene. This CDR3 is CASSPSGALRTVNTEAFF. In DNA, the CDR3 is TGCGCCAGCAGCCCTAGTGGGGCTCTCCGGACAGTGAACACTGAAGCTTTCTTT. The full variable domain, in which reference TRBV5-1 and TRBJ1-1 provide the parts outside the CDR3, is KAGVTQTPRYLIKTRGQQVTLSCSPISGHRSVSWYQQTPGQGLQFLFEYFSETQRNKGNFPGRFSGRQFSNSRSEMNVSTLELGDSALYLCASSPSGALRTVNTEAFFGQGTRLTVV.

The rearrangement links TRBV18 to TRBJ1-1; the D gene is possibly TRBD1 (5 bases). The CDR3 length is 13 residues. V was clipped by 6 bases and J by 0 bases, with 8 bases between them. Germline values: CDR1 KGHSH, CDR2 LQKENI. The CDR3 region is CASSRGMNTEAFF. In nucleotides, the CDR3 is TGTGCCAGCTCTCGGGGGATGAACACTGAAGCTTTCTTT.

This chain links TRBV13 with TRBJ2-1, with a tentative D call TRBD2 (5 bases). Germline assignment: CDR1 PRHDT and CDR2 FYEKMQ (reference sequence). The CDR3 totals 16 residues. V was cut by 5 bases and J by 7 bases, with 21 bases left in between. The CDR3 nucleotides are TGTGCCAGCAGCCCCTGGACGGGAAGCTCGGGGAATGAGCAGTTCTTC. The encoded protein is CASSPWTGSSGNEQFF.

This clone was seen a single time. V and J are TRBV5-4 and TRBJ1-1, with a possible D match to TRBD1 (5 bases). The CDR3 has 13 residues. Germline values: CDR1 SGHNT, CDR2 YYREEE (reference sequence). V shed 0 bases and J shed 7 bases, with 10 bases lying between them. CDR3 nucleotide sequence: TGTGCCAGCAGCTTGGCCGACAGATATGAAGCTTTCTTT. This translates into CASSLADRYEAFF.

CDR3 in amino acids: CASSEPGQGETQYF. The CDR3 nucleotides read TGCGCCAGCAGTGAACCGGGACAGGGAGAGACCCAGTACTTC. This chain uses TRBV10-1 with TRBJ2-5; 9 positions agree with TRBD1. This CDR3 spans 14 amino acids. Looked up from germline, CDR1 is WNHNN and CDR2 is SYGVQD (reference sequence). V shed 3 bases, J shed 4 bases, and the junction held 3 bases outside the gene matches.

The gene calls are TRBV7-6 and TRBJ1-1; TRBD1 is a possible D gene (6 bases). The CDR3 covers 14 residues. The V end lost 4 bases, the J end lost 0 bases, and 9 bases lay between the germline ends. CDR1 is SGHVS and CDR2 is FNYEAQ in the germline V gene. The CDR3 nucleotides read TGTGCCAGCAGCTCGGGACAAATGAACACTGAAGCTTTCTTT. Its translation is CASSSGQMNTEAFF.

The V call is TRBV6-1, the J call TRBJ2-7; D is perhaps TRBD2 (5 bases). Germline-derived CDR1 and CDR2 are MNHNS and SASEGT. Trimming stripped 4 bases from V and 4 bases from J, with 17 bases between. This CDR3 has 15 residues. The chain's CDR3 is CASSGQLSSRYEQYV. CDR3 coding DNA: TGTGCCAGCAGTGGGCAGCTTTCTAGCAGATACGAGCAGTACGTC.

This chain uses TRBV2 with TRBJ1-2; the D gene is possibly TRBD1 (6 bases). CDR3 size: 12 residues. Trimming pared 6 bases from V and 5 bases from J, leaving 10 bases between. Germline CDR1 and CDR2: SNHLY and FYNNEI. The CDR3 is CASSGTTYGYTF. The CDR3 DNA follows: TGTGCCAGCAGCGGGACAACGTATGGCTACACCTTC.